This T cell receptor beta chain is from a study of cytomegalovirus exposure and HLA in healthy donors. A multiplex PCR was run with 60 Vbeta primers and 13 Jbeta primers. Repertoires were generated with immunoSEQ multiplex PCR, while TCRdb's copy carries only in-frame clones and drops some. The sample records 250,000 to 350,000 clones, 70% to 90% being singletons. The material sequenced was PBMCs. The receptor comes from a man aged 35 to 55 in good health and CMV-seropositive.

CDR3 residues: CASSQGQALNSGNTIYF. DNA for the CDR3: TGTGCCAGCTCACAGGGACAGGCGTTAAACTCTGGAAACACCATATATTTT. The rearrangement links TRBV18 to TRBJ1-3; 8 nucleotides agree with TRBD1. V shed 4 bases, J shed 0 bases, and the junction held 8 bases outside the gene matches. The CDR3 is 17 amino acids. Germline V gene lookup returns CDR1 KGHSH and CDR2 LQKENI.